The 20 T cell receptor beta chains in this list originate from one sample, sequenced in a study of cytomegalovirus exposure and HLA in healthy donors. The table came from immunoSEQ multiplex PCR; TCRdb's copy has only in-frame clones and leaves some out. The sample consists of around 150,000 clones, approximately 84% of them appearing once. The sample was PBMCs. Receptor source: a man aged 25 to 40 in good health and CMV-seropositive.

CDR3 loop: CASSLFRGNTEAFF. In DNA, the CDR3 is TGTGCCAGCAGTTTATTTAGGGGAAACACTGAAGCTTTCTTT. The V and J genes are TRBV27 and TRBJ1-1; possibly TRBD1 for D (5 bases). The CDR3 has 14 residues. V was clipped by 1 base and J by 2 bases, with 8 bases between them. Per germline, CDR1 MNHEY and CDR2 SMNVEV (reference sequence).

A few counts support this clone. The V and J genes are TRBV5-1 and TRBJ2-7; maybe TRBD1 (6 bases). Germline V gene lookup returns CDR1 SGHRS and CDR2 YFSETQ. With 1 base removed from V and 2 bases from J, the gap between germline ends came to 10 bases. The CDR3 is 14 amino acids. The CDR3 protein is CASSLYSGAYEQYF. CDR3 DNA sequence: TGCGCCAGCAGCTTGTATTCAGGGGCCTACGAGCAGTACTTC.

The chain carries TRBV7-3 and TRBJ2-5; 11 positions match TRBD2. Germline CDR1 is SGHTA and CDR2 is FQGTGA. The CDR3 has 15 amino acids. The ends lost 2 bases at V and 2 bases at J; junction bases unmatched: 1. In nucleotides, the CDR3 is TGTGCCAGCAGCTTAGGGACTAGCGGACAAGAGACCCAGTACTTC. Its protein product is CASSLGTSGQETQYF.

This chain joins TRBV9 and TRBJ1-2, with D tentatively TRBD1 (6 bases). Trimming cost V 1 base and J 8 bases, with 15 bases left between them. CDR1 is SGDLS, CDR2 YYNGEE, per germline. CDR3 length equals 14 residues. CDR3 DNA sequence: TGTGCCAGCAGCGTAACCATACAGGGAAGCGGCTACACCTTC. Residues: CASSVTIQGSGYTF.

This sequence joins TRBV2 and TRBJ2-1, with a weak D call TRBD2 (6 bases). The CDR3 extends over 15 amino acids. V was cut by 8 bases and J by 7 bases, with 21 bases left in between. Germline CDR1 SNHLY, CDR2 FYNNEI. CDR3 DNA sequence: TGTGCCAGCGGTCGGCTTAGCGGAGGGACGAATGAGCAGTTCTTC. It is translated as CASGRLSGGTNEQFF.

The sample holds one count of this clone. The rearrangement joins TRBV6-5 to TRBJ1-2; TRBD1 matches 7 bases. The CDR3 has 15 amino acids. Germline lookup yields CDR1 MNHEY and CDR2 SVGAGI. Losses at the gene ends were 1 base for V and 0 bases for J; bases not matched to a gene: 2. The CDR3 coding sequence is TGTGCCAGCAGTTACTTGGACAGGTCTAACTATGGCTACACCTTC. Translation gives CASSYLDRSNYGYTF.

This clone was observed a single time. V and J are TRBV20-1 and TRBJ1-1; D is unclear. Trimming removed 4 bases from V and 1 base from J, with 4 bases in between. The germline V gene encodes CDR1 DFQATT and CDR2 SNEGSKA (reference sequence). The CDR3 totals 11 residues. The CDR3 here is CSANRNTEAFF. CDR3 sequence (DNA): TGCAGTGCTAACAGGAACACTGAAGCTTTCTTT.

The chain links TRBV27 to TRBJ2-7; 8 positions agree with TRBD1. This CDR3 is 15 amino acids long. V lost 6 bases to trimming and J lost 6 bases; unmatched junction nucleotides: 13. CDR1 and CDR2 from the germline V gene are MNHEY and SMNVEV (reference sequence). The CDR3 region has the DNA TGTGCCAGCAGCCCCTTCCTCCCAGGGGGCGGCGAGCAGTACTTC. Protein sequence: CASSPFLPGGGEQYF.

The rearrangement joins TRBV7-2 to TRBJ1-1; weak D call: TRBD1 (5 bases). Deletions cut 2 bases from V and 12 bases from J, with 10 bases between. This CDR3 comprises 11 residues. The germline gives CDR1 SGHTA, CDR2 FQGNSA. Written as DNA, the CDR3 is TGTGCCAGCAGCTTAAAGGGGTGGCCTTTCTTT. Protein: CASSLKGWPFF.

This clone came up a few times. CDR3 sequence (DNA): TGTGCCAGTGAGGGACTTCTCTATGGCTACACCTTC. This sequence encodes CASEGLLYGYTF. The rearrangement uses TRBV6-1 and TRBJ1-2; a possible D gene is TRBD1 (5 bases). CDR1 is MNHNS, CDR2 SASEGT, per germline. V was shortened by 9 bases and J by 4 bases, with 12 bases between the two germline ends. This CDR3 is 12 amino acids long.

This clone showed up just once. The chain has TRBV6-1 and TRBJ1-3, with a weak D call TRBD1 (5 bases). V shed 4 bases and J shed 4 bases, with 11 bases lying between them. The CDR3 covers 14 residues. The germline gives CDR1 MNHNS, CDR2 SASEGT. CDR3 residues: CASSAAGGGNTIYF. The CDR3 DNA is TGTGCCAGCAGTGCCGCCGGGGGAGGAAACACCATATATTTT.

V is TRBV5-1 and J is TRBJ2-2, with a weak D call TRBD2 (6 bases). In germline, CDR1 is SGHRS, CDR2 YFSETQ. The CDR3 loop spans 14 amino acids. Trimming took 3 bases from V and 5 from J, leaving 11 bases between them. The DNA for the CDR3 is TGCGCCAGCAGCTCCGCGACTAGGACCGGGGAGCTGTTTTTT. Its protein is CASSSATRTGELFF. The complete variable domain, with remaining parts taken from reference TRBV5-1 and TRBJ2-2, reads KAGVTQTPRYLIKTRGQQVTLSCSPISGHRSVSWYQQTPGQGLQFLFEYFSETQRNKGNFPGRFSGRQFSNSRSEMNVSTLELGDSALYLCASSSATRTGELFFGEGSRLTVL.

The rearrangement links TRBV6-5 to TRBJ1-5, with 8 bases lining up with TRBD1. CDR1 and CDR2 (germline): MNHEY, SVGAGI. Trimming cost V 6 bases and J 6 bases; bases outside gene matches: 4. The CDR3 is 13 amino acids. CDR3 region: CASSLDRGQPQHF. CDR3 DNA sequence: TGTGCCAGCAGCCTAGACAGGGGTCAGCCCCAGCATTTT.

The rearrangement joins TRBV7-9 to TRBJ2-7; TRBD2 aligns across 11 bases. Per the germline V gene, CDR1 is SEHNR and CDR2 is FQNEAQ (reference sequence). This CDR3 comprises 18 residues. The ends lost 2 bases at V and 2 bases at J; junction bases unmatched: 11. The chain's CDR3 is CASSLSGSGRAGTYEQYF. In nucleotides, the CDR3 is TGTGCCAGCAGCTTAAGTGGTAGCGGGAGGGCCGGGACCTACGAGCAGTACTTC.

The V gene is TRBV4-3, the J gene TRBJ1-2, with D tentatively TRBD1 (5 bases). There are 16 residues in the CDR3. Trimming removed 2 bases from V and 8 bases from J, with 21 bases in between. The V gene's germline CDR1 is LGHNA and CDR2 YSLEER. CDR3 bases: TGCGCCAGCAGCCAATCCCTCCAGGGCTGGGGTAAGGGCTACACCTTC. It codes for CASSQSLQGWGKGYTF.

In DNA form, the CDR3 reads TGTGCCAGCAGCTTAGAGAGCTATAACACCGGGGAGCTGTTTTTT. This encodes CASSLESYNTGELFF. This chain joins TRBV7-6 and TRBJ2-2; D not certain. The germline V and J ends were trimmed by 1 base and 2 bases, with 8 bases remaining between them. CDR3 length: 15 residues. The V gene's germline CDR1 is SGHVS and CDR2 FNYEAQ.

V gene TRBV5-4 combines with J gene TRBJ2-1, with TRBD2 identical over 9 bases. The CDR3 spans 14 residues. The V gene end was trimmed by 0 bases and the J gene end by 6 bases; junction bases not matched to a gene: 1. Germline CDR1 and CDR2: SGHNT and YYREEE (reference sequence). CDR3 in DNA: TGTGCCAGCAGCTTGGAGACTAGCGGCAATGAGCAGTTCTTC. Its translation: CASSLETSGNEQFF.

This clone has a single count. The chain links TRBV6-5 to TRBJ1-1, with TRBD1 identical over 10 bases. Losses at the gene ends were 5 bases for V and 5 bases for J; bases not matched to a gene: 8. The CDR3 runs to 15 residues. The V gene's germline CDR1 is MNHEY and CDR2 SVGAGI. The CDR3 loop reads CASSTGQGGWTEAFF. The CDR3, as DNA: TGTGCCAGCAGTACAGGACAGGGGGGCTGGACTGAAGCTTTCTTT.

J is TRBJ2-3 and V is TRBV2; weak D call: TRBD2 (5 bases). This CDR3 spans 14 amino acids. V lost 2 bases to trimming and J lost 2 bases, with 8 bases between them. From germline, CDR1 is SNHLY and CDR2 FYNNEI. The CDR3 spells CASSERAATDTQYF. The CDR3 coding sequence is TGTGCCAGCAGTGAACGAGCGGCCACAGATACGCAGTATTTT.

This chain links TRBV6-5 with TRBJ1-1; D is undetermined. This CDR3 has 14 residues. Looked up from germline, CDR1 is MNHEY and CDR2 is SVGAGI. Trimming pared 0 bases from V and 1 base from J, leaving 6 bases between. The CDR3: CASSYSPRNTEAFF. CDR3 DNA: TGTGCCAGCAGTTACTCCCCCCGGAACACTGAAGCTTTCTTT.